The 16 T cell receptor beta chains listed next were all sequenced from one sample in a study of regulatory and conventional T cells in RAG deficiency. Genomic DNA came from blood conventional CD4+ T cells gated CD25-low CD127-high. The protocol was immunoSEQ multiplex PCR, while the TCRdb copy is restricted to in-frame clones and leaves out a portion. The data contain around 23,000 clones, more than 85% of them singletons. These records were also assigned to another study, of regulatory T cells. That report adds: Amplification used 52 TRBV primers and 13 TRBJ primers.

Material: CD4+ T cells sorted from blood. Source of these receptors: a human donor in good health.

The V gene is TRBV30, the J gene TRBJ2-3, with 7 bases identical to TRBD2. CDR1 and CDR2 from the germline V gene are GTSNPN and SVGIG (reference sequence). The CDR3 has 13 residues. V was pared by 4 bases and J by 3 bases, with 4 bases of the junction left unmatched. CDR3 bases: TGTGCCTGGAATGGGGGGGTGACAGATACGCAGTATTTT. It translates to CAWNGGVTDTQYF.

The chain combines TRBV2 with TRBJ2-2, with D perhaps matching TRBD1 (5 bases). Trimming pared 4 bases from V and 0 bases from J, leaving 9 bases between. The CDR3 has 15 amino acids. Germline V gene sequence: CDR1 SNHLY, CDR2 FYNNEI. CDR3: CASSGQRTNTGELFF. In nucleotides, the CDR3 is TGTGCCAGCAGTGGACAGAGAACGAACACCGGGGAGCTGTTTTTT. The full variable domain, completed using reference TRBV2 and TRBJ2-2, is EPEVTQTPSHQVTQMGQEVILRCVPISNHLYFYWYRQILGQKVEFLVSFYNNEISEKSEIFDDQFSVERPDGSNFTLKIRSTKLEDSAMYFCASSGQRTNTGELFFGEGSRLTVL.

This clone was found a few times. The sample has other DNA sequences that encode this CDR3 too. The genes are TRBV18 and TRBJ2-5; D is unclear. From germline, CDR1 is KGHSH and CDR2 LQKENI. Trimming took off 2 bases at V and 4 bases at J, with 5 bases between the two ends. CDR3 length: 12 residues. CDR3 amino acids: CASSPLGETQYF. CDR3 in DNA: TGTGCCAGCTCACCATTAGGAGAGACCCAGTACTTC.

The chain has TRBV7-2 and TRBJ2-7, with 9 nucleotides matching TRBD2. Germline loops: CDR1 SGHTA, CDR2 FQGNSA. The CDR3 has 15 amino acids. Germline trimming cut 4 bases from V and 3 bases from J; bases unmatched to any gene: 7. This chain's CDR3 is CASSYRTSADYEQYF. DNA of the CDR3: TGTGCCAGCAGCTACCGGACTAGCGCCGACTACGAGCAGTACTTC. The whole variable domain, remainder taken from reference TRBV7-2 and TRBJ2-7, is GAGVSQSPSNKVTEKGKDVELRCDPISGHTALYWYRQSLGQGLEFLIYFQGNSAPDKSGLPSDRFSAERTGGSVSTLTIQRTQQEDSAVYLCASSYRTSADYEQYFGPGTRLTVT.

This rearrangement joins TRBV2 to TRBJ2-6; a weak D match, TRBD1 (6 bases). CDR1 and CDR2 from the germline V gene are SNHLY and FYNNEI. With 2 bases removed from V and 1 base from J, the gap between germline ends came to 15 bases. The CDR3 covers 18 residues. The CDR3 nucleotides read TGTGCCAGCAGTGAATGGGGGACAATAGGTTCTGGGGCCAACGTCCTGACTTTC. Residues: CASSEWGTIGSGANVLTF.

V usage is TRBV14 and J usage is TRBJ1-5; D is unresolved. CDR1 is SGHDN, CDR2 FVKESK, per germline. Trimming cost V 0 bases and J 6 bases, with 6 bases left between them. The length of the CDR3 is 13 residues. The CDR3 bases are TGTGCCAGCAGCCAAGACTCCACTCAGCCCCAGCATTTT. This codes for CASSQDSTQPQHF.

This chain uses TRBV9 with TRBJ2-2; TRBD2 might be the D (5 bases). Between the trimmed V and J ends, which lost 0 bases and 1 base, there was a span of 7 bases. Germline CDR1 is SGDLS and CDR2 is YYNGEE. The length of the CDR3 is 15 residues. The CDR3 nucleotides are TGTGCCAGCAGCGTAGTCGAGGGGAACACCGGGGAGCTGTTTTTT. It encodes CASSVVEGNTGELFF.

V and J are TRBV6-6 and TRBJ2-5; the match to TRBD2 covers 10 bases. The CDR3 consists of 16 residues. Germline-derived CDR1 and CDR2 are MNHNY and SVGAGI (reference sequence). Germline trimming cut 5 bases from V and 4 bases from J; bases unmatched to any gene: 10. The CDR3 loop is CASSPGASGGSETQYF. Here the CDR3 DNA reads TGTGCCAGCAGTCCCGGCGCTAGCGGGGGATCAGAGACCCAGTACTTC.

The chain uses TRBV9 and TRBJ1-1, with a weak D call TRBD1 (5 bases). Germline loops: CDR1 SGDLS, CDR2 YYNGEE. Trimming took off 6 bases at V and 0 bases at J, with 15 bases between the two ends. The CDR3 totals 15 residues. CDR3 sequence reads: CASTLGEGLNTEAFF. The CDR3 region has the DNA TGTGCCAGCACCCTAGGGGAGGGGCTGAACACTGAAGCTTTCTTT.

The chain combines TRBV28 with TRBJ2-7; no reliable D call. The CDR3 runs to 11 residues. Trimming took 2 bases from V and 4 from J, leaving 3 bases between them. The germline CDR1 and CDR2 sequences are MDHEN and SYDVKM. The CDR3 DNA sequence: TGTGCCAGCAGTTTAGAGTACGAGCAGTACTTC. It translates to CASSLEYEQYF.

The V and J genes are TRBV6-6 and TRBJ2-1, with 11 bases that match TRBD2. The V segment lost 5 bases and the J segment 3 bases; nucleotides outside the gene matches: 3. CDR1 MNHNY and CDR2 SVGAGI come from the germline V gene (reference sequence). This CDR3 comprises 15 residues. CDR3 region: CASSRTSGGYNEQFF. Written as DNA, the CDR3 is TGTGCCAGCAGTCGAACTAGCGGGGGCTACAATGAGCAGTTCTTC.

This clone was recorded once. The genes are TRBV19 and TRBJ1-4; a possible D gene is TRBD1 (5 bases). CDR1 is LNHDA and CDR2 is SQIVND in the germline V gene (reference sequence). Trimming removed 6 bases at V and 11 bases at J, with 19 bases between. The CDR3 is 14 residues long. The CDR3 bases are TGTGCCAGTAGCGACGGAGCACCCCGACAGAAACTGTTTTTT. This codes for CASSDGAPRQKLFF.

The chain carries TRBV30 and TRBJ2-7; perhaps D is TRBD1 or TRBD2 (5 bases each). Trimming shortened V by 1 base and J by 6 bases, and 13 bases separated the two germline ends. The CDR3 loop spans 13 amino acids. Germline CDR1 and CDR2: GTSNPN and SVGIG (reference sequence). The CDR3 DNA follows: TGTGCCTGGAGTGGACAGACTACAAGCGAGCAGTACTTC. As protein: CAWSGQTTSEQYF. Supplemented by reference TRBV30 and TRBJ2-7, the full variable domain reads SQTIHQWPATLVQPVGSPLSLECTVEGTSNPNLYWYRQAAGRGLQLLFYSVGIGQISSEVPQNLSASRPQDRQFILSSKKLLLSDSGFYLCAWSGQTTSEQYFGPGTRLTVT.

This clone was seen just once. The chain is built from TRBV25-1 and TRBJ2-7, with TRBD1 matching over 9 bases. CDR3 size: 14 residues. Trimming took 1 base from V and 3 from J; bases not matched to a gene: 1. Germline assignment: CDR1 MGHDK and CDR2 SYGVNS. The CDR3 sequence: CASSESTGGYEQYF. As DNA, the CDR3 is TGTGCCAGCAGTGAATCGACAGGGGGCTACGAGCAGTACTTC.

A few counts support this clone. The CDR3 region is CASSPYRGWEQYF. In DNA form, the CDR3 reads TGTGCCAGCAGTCCTTACAGGGGGTGGGAGCAGTACTTC. The rearrangement uses TRBV2 and TRBJ2-7; 8 nucleotides align to TRBD1. CDR3 length: 13 amino acids. V shed 5 bases and J 7 bases; nucleotides not matched to a gene: 7. Germline V lookup: CDR1 SNHLY, CDR2 FYNNEI.

DNA for the CDR3: TGTGCCAGCAGTTCCTCCGGGACTAGCAAGTCAAATGAGCAGTTCTTC. Protein sequence: CASSSSGTSKSNEQFF. J is TRBJ2-1 and V is TRBV6-6; the match to TRBD2 covers 9 bases. CDR1 MNHNY and CDR2 SVGAGI come from the germline V gene (reference sequence). This CDR3 region has 16 residues. V gave up 4 bases and J gave up 7 bases; unmatched junction bases: 11.